This T cell receptor (beta chain) was observed in a study of blood T cell repertoires in COVID-19. In the study's own analysis: Scientists estimated how many nucleated cells there were by amplifying reference gene primers. Sequenced by immunoSEQ multiplex PCR; TCRdb stores in-frame clones only, minus some. That table is the source of V, J and clone size, and D and trimming were worked out from the DNA. The top ten hold 20% to 25% of the sample, which has about 200,000 clones, roughly 87% seen once. The origin of this receptor is a man in his 60s with active or convalescent COVID-19. The sequencing sample was made of peripheral blood.

CDR3 protein: CASSPKGTGMRETQYF. CDR3 DNA: TGTGCCAGCAGCCCGAAAGGGACAGGGATGAGAGAGACCCAGTACTTC. The chain is built from TRBV11-2 and TRBJ2-5, with 9 bases identical to TRBD1. J gave up 4 bases and V 5 bases, and 11 bases lay outside the gene matches. This CDR3 has 16 amino acids. CDR1 is SGHAT, CDR2 FQNNGV, per germline.